The 15 T cell receptor beta chains in this list originate from one sample, sequenced in a study of tissue T cells after allogeneic stem cell transplantation. Time point denoted: mouse harvest day 14 after allogeneic transplant. The graft held 10^6 splenic CD5+ T cells and 10^7 T-cell-depleted bone marrow cells. TCRdb's copy holds only in-frame clones and misses some; the assay was immunoSEQ multiplex PCR. In the table there are approximately 8,800 clones, roughly a third of which are singletons. Sequencing was performed on skin. These receptors originate from a female BALB/c mouse given C57BL/6 T cells with graft-versus-host disease after an allogeneic hematopoietic cell transplant.

For this clone: Genes here carry mouse names. The read ends 1 residue shy of where the CDR3 ends; the end is completed using the germline J gene. The chain recombines TRBV26 with TRBJ1-1, with D maybe TRBD1 (6 bases). Germline CDR1 KGHPV, CDR2 FQNQEV (reference sequence). The CDR3 covers 13 residues. V lost 4 bases to trimming and J lost 0 bases, with 6 bases between them. The CDR3 region is CASSRDTNTEVFF. The covered CDR3 bases are TGTGCCAGCAGTCGGGACACAAACACAGAAGTCTTC.

As to this clone: Mouse gene names apply. The CDR3 end falls 1 residue outside the read, so it is completed with the germline J gene. The V gene is TRBV31, the J gene TRBJ1-3; D remains unclear. The CDR3 runs 13 residues. Germline assignment: CDR1 GKSSPN and CDR2 SITVG. V dropped 4 bases and J dropped 0 bases, with 7 bases sitting between them. CDR3 sequence: CAWTQNSGNTLYF. CDR3 DNA, as far as it was read: TGTGCCTGGACCCAAAATTCTGGAAATACGCTCTAT.

This clone is medium-sized. Gene names are the mouse ones. The read ends 1 residue early relative to the CDR3; the germline J gene fills the gap. The rearrangement uses TRBV26 and TRBJ1-3; 10 bases match TRBD1. CDR3 size: 15 residues. V was pared by 4 bases and J by 0 bases, with 0 bases of the junction left unmatched. Germline loops: CDR1 KGHPV, CDR2 FQNQEV (reference sequence). The DNA read from the CDR3 is TGTGCCAGCAGTCGACAGGGGGCTTCTGGAAATACGCTCTAT. Its protein is CASSRQGASGNTLY. The full-length CDR3 reads as CASSRQGASGNTLYF.

This clone is categorized as medium-sized. Mouse gene names and germline throughout. Read data end 1 residue before the CDR3 end; the end is taken from the germline J gene. This chain uses TRBV26 with TRBJ2-1, with 8 positions matching TRBD2. There are 15 residues in the CDR3. Losses at the gene ends were 2 bases for V and 3 bases for J; bases not matched to a gene: 3. Germline CDR1 is KGHPV and CDR2 is FQNQEV (reference sequence). Here the CDR3 reads CASSLGGGGYAEQFF. Incomplete CDR3 DNA: TGTGCCAGCAGTCTGGGTGGGGGGGGCTATGCTGAGCAGTTC.

Comments on this clone: Germline and genes here are mouse. The read halts 1 residue ahead of the CDR3 end, with the missing end drawn from the germline J gene. The chain joins TRBV12-1 to TRBJ1-1, with D hard to call. The CDR3 length is 12 residues. CDR1 and CDR2 from the germline V gene are SGHSN and HYEKVE. Trimming left V 2 bases short and J 0 bases short, with 3 bases between. The CDR3: CASSRQNTEVFF. Partial CDR3 DNA: TGTGCCAGCTCTCGACAGAACACAGAAGTCTTC.

This clone is labeled medium-sized. Any gene name here is a mouse gene name. The sequence runs out 1 residue before the end of the CDR3; the remainder is reconstructed from the germline J gene. This chain joins TRBV23 and TRBJ2-2; the table's D call of TRBD2 was not tested on the DNA. The CDR3 is 16 amino acids. Germline V gene sequence: CDR1 KGHTA, CDR2 FQNQQP. The CDR3 DNA, read in part, is TGCTCCAGCAGTCAATCAGGGGGGGCAAACACCGGGCAGCTCTAC. Its protein is CSSSQSGGANTGQLY. The full CDR3 sequence reads CSSSQSGGANTGQLYF.

Concerning this clone: Here the gene names and germline are mouse. The CDR3 end is not reached by the read, which stops 1 residue before it; the germline J gene fills it in. The chain couples TRBV19 to TRBJ2-4; 8 nucleotides line up with TRBD2. The length of the CDR3 is 15 residues. CDR1 and CDR2 from the germline V gene are FNHDT and SITEND (reference sequence). The trim removed 2 bases at V and 0 bases at J, leaving 2 bases unmatched. The CDR3 loop is CASSIWGASQNTLYF. The CDR3 DNA, read in part, is TGTGCCAGCAGTATCTGGGGGGCTAGTCAAAACACCTTGTAC. The full variable domain, its missing parts supplied by reference TRBV19 and TRBJ2-4, is GGIITQTPKFLIGQEGQKLTLKCQQNFNHDTMYWYRQDSGKGLRLIYYSITENDLQKGDLSEGYDASREKKSSFSLTVTSAQKNEMAVFLCASSIWGASQNTLYFGAGTRLSVL.

This clone has more than one count but fewer than ten. Gene names and germline match the mouse. The CDR3 goes on 1 residue after the read ends, and that part is filled in from the germline J gene. The gene calls are TRBV14 and TRBJ2-5, with 8 bases lining up with TRBD2. With V trimmed by 2 bases and J by 7 bases, 3 bases remained unmatched. Germline V CDR1 and CDR2: SGHDT, FRDEAV. The CDR3 is made up of 13 amino acids. CDR3 loop: CASSLGGRNTQYF. The sequenced part of the CDR3 DNA is TGTGCCAGCAGTTTGGGGGGGCGGAACACCCAGTAC.

This clone has only a few counts. Germline and genes: mouse. The CDR3 here is CSSSHRNTEVFF. The CDR3 DNA, read in part, is TGCTCCAGCAGTCACAGGAACACAGAAGTCTTC. The gene calls are TRBV23 and TRBJ1-1; the DNA was not compared with TRBD1, the D call given in the table. The read gets to within 1 residue of the CDR3 end, and the germline J gene fills in the rest. Per the germline V gene, CDR1 is KGHTA and CDR2 is FQNQQP. The CDR3 length is 12 residues.

This clone turned up a few times. Germline and genes: mouse. The sequenced fragment ends 1 residue before the CDR3 boundary, so the rest is inferred from the germline J gene. V and J are TRBV31 and TRBJ1-2; 9 bases match TRBD1. The CDR3 runs 13 residues. CDR1 and CDR2 from the germline V gene are GKSSPN and SITVG. V was pared by 0 bases and J by 5 bases, with 1 base of the junction left unmatched. The CDR3 DNA, read in part, is TGTGCCTGGAGTCTAGGACAGGGGTCCGACTACACC. This codes for CAWSLGQGSDYT. The whole CDR3 sequence reads CAWSLGQGSDYTF.

This clone has only a few counts. Mouse gene names and germline throughout. The CDR3 end is not reached by the read, which stops 1 residue before it; the germline J gene fills it in. The chain links TRBV16 to TRBJ2-3, with D tentatively TRBD1 (6 bases). V shed 4 bases and J shed 0 bases, with 11 bases lying between them. The length of the CDR3 is 15 residues. Per germline, CDR1 SGHSA and CDR2 FRNQAP. CDR3 DNA, as far as it was read: TGTGCAAGCAGCTCGGGACAAAATAGTGCAGAAACGCTGTAT. Translation: CASSSGQNSAETLY. The full CDR3 reads CASSSGQNSAETLYF.

A note on this clone: Germline and genes here are mouse. Coverage ceases 1 residue before the CDR3 finishes, and the germline J gene fills in the end. The V gene is TRBV12-2, the J gene TRBJ1-4, with D tentatively TRBD1 (6 bases). The length of the CDR3 is 14 residues. The V and J ends lost 0 bases and 4 bases respectively, with 8 bases between them. The V gene's germline CDR1 is SGHLS and CDR2 HYDKME. The covered CDR3 bases are TGTGCCAGCTCTCTCGACAGGAGCAACGAAAGATTATTT. It is translated as CASSLDRSNERLF. In full, the CDR3 is CASSLDRSNERLFF.

Worth noting for this clone: The genes and germline here are from mouse. The sample holds other DNA sequences that translate to the same CDR3. The covered CDR3 bases are TGTGCCAGCAGCCCGACAGAAAACACCTTGTAC. This encodes CASSPTENTLY. The CDR3 as a whole reads CASSPTENTLYF. The chain links TRBV26 to TRBJ2-4; D is possibly TRBD1 (5 bases). The sequence runs out 1 residue before the end of the CDR3; the remainder is reconstructed from the germline J gene. Trimming took 6 bases from V and 4 from J, leaving 8 bases between them. The V gene's germline CDR1 is KGHPV and CDR2 FQNQEV (reference sequence). CDR3 length: 12 amino acids.

This clone is medium-sized by share. The gene symbols are mouse symbols. The read stops 1 residue short of the end of the CDR3; the missing end is completed from the germline J gene. The V gene is TRBV20, the J gene TRBJ2-7; 9 positions match TRBD2. The CDR3 is 12 amino acids. Germline-derived CDR1 and CDR2 are GFQATS and STVNSAI. Unmatched junction bases numbered 1, after V lost 3 bases and J lost 4 bases. The CDR3 bases that were read are TGTGGTGCTAGAACTGGGGGGTATGAACAGTAC. It is translated as CGARTGGYEQY. The CDR3 in full is CGARTGGYEQYF.

This clone was seen a few times. Mouse names are used for the genes. The CDR3 is cut off 1 residue early in the read; its end comes from the germline J gene. This chain connects TRBV3 to TRBJ2-1, with a weak D call TRBD1 (6 bases). Looked up from germline, CDR1 is SNHLY and CDR2 is FYNGKV (reference sequence). The CDR3 is made up of 14 amino acids. V lost 4 bases and J 5 bases, leaving 12 bases between the germline ends. Incomplete CDR3 DNA: TGTGCCAGCAGCTCCCGCAGGGGCAATGCTGAGCAGTTC. Translating gives CASSSRRGNAEQF. The entire CDR3 reads CASSSRRGNAEQFF.